This T cell receptor beta chain was identified during a study of multiple sclerosis patients with progressive multifocal leukoencephalopathy. Trimming took off 5 bases at V and 9 bases at J, with 11 bases between the two ends. The CDR3 is made up of 12 amino acids. Germline loops: CDR1 MDHEN, CDR2 SYDVKM. Data came from immunoSEQ multiplex PCR; TCRdb stores just in-frame clones and leaves some out. The sample lists about 25,000 clones, approximately 89% occurring once. Time point here: approximately 12 months of natalizumab therapy. The J gene is TRBJ2-1, the V gene TRBV28, with a possible D match to TRBD2 (5 bases). Sequencing was performed on PBMCs, taken from a patient treated with natalizumab. The TCR comes from a man under 40 with multiple sclerosis. The CDR3 region is CASSPPRGEQFF. As DNA, the CDR3 is TGTGCCAGCAGTCCGCCCCGGGGTGAGCAGTTCTTC. Filled out from reference TRBV28 and TRBJ2-1, the complete variable domain reads DVKVTQSSRYLVKRTGEKVFLECVQDMDHENMFWYRQDPGLGLRLIYFSYDVKMKEKGDIPEGYSVSREKKERFSLILESASTNQTSMYLCASSPPRGEQFFGPGTRLTVL.